One sample yielded the 13 T cell receptor beta chains listed below, sequenced in a study of T cell repertoires in cytomegalovirus infection. TCRdb analysed the reads with MiXCR anew, one entry per CDR3 protein. The repertoire holds about 830,000 distinct CDR3 sequences, with 32% as singletons. No cognate antigen is known for these TCRs. Sequences were derived from cultured CD8+ T cells from PBMCs, sampled from culture after CMV antigen stimulation. The receptor source for this set is a human donor in good health (CMV status not recorded). Some clones in this sample may be carry-over from other donors' samples.

This clonotype showed up just once. V gene TRBV7-3 combines with J gene TRBJ2-7, with a weak D call TRBD1 (6 bases). Germline CDR1 reads SGHTA; CDR2 reads FQGTGA. Deletions cut 5 bases from V and 1 base from J, with 12 bases between. The CDR3 has 14 amino acids. The CDR3 protein is CASSPKQGSYEQYF. The CDR3 DNA follows: TGTGCCAGCAGCCCAAAACAGGGTTCCTACGAGCAGTACTTC.

The rearrangement uses TRBV28 and TRBJ2-4; D is perhaps TRBD1 or TRBD2 (6 bases each). The germline gives CDR1 MDHEN, CDR2 SYDVKM. There are 17 residues in the CDR3. V gave up 3 bases and J gave up 2 bases, with 17 bases separating them. The CDR3 DNA is TGTGCCAGCAGTTTCCAGGTGGAGGGGGGCCCCAAAAACATTCAGTACTTC. This sequence encodes CASSFQVEGGPKNIQYF.

The J gene is TRBJ1-2, the V gene TRBV27; D is perhaps TRBD1 (6 bases). The CDR3 sequence is 16 residues long. The germline CDR1 and CDR2 sequences are MNHEY and SMNVEV (reference sequence). V lost 7 bases and J 0 bases, leaving 18 bases between the germline ends. The CDR3, as DNA: TGTGCCAGCAAACTCAGCGCAGGGGAACCTAACTATGGCTACACCTTC. This sequence encodes CASKLSAGEPNYGYTF.

The rearrangement uses TRBV19 and TRBJ1-2; D is unresolved. V was trimmed by 3 bases and J by 13 bases, leaving 12 bases between them. This CDR3 spans 11 amino acids. The germline CDR1 and CDR2 sequences are LNHDA and SQIVND (reference sequence). CDR3 amino acids: CASSIPVAVTF. In nucleotides, the CDR3 is TGTGCCAGTAGTATCCCGGTGGCCGTCACCTTC.

This chain uses TRBV4-1 with TRBJ1-3, with D uncertain. The CDR3 has 16 residues. CDR1 and CDR2 (germline): MGHRA, YSYEKL. Trimming pared 0 bases from V and 0 bases from J, leaving 9 bases between. The CDR3 is CASSQDQALSGNTIYF. CDR3 DNA: TGCGCCAGCAGCCAAGATCAAGCGCTCTCTGGAAACACCATATATTTT.

This clonotype occurred many times. The chain recombines TRBV7-2 with TRBJ1-2; D not certain. The CDR3 covers 14 residues. V was shortened by 5 bases and J by 3 bases, with 13 bases between the two germline ends. CDR1 is SGHTA, CDR2 FQGNSA, per germline. This chain's CDR3 is CASSHRGPDYGYTF. CDR3 sequence (DNA): TGTGCCAGCAGCCACCGCGGGCCTGACTATGGCTACACCTTC.

J is TRBJ2-3 and V is TRBV19, with D possibly being TRBD1 or TRBD2 (5 bases each). CDR1 and CDR2 from the germline V gene are LNHDA and SQIVND (reference sequence). Trimming shortened V by 9 bases and J by 2 bases, and 21 bases separated the two germline ends. The CDR3 is 16 residues long. This chain's CDR3 is CASRLAGTRFTDTQYF. DNA for the CDR3: TGTGCCAGCCGTCTTGCCGGGACCCGATTCACAGATACGCAGTATTTT.

This clonotype was seen a handful of times. CDR3 loop: CASRALGLAGGPGLSNEQFF. The CDR3 DNA reads as TGTGCCAGTAGAGCCCTTGGACTAGCGGGGGGGCCTGGACTATCCAATGAGCAGTTCTTC. The V and J genes are TRBV19 and TRBJ2-1, with 15 bases identical to TRBD2. V was pared by 6 bases and J by 6 bases, with 18 bases of the junction left unmatched. CDR3 size: 20 residues. From germline, CDR1 is LNHDA and CDR2 SQIVND (reference sequence). The full variable domain, with the rest looked up from reference TRBV19 and TRBJ2-1, is DGGITQSPKYLFRKEGQNVTLSCEQNLNHDAMYWYRQDPGQGLRLIYYSQIVNDFQKGDIAEGYSVSREKKESFPLTVTSAQKNPTAFYLCASRALGLAGGPGLSNEQFFGPGTRLTVL.

This clonotype was detected only a few times. This chain links TRBV7-3 with TRBJ2-1; 7 bases are a match to TRBD1. CDR3 length: 15 amino acids. Germline V gene sequence: CDR1 SGHTA, CDR2 FQGTGA. After removal of 5 bases from V and 4 bases from J, the junction contained 8 bases not matched to a gene. The CDR3 DNA sequence: TGTGCCAGCAGCGGCGAGGGACAGCATTACAATGAGCAGTTCTTC. It codes for CASSGEGQHYNEQFF. The full variable domain, in which reference TRBV7-3 and TRBJ2-1 provide the parts outside the CDR3, is GAGVSQTPSNKVTEKGKYVELRCDPISGHTALYWYRQSLGQGPEFLIYFQGTGAADDSGLPNDRFFAVRPEGSVSTLKIQRTERGDSAVYLCASSGEGQHYNEQFFGPGTRLTVL.

This clonotype was detected a few times. This chain links TRBV5-1 with TRBJ2-1; 10 bases fit TRBD1. The CDR3 runs 14 residues. The junction had 8 bases not matched to a gene; V was cut back by 4 bases and J by 10 bases. Germline V gene lookup returns CDR1 SGHRS and CDR2 YFSETQ. In DNA, the CDR3 is TGCGCCAGCAGCGGTGGGACAGGGGTAGGGGAGCAGTTCTTC. Translation: CASSGGTGVGEQFF.

V usage is TRBV28 and J usage is TRBJ1-1, with D unresolved. The CDR3 spans 19 residues. Germline-derived CDR1 and CDR2 are MDHEN and SYDVKM. The V gene lost 5 bases and the J gene lost 1 base, with 26 bases spanning the gap. The CDR3 here is CASSLTGPHKSLWNTEAFF. CDR3 DNA sequence: TGTGCCAGCAGTCTTACCGGGCCTCATAAAAGCCTCTGGAACACTGAAGCTTTCTTT.

The chain carries TRBV5-1 and TRBJ2-7, with 9 bases aligning to TRBD1. There are 14 residues in the CDR3. Germline V CDR1 and CDR2: SGHRS, YFSETQ. Unmatched junction bases numbered 4, after V lost 4 bases and J lost 2 bases. In DNA, the CDR3 is TGCGCCAGCAGCATGGACAGGGGCGCCTACGAGCAGTACTTC. This encodes CASSMDRGAYEQYF. Full variable domain (missing parts from reference TRBV5-1 and TRBJ2-7): KAGVTQTPRYLIKTRGQQVTLSCSPISGHRSVSWYQQTPGQGLQFLFEYFSETQRNKGNFPGRFSGRQFSNSRSEMNVSTLELGDSALYLCASSMDRGAYEQYFGPGTRLTVT.

Points on this clonotype: The junction does not match germline at one end; this may be a read error. This rearrangement joins TRBV7-7 to TRBJ2-7; D is unclear. The CDR3 runs to 12 residues. Germline loops: CDR1 SSHAT, CDR2 FNYEAQ (reference sequence). The CDR3 region is CASSPIVYEQYF. CDR3 bases: TGTGCTAGCAGCCCGATAGTCTACGAGCAGTACTTC.